This entry features one T cell receptor (beta chain) sequence. Its cognate antigen has yet to be identified. The sample holds no much larger clone one base away, and base qualities are not on file. These data come from a study of a mutant IDH1 vaccine in newly diagnosed glioma (dated by TCRdb to about 2021). Some background on the complete study: Patients were given eight vaccinations, in weeks 1, 3, 5, 7, 11, 15, 19 and 23, which matched visits V03 through V10. Before enrollment, patients had received standard therapy of radiotherapy alone, temozolomide alone, or radiochemotherapy with temozolomide; most received the combination. Of the roughly 34 treated patients, roughly 60% were male and about 40% were female, and the mean age was around 40 years. Peripheral blood was drawn at six visits: V03 (baseline), V05, V07, V10, V12 and V13. Vaccination began 4-6 weeks after radiotherapy alone, or alongside temozolomide cycles in the chemotherapy-containing groups. Longitudinal TCRB deep sequencing was done for some 25 treated patients, wherever samples were available for exploratory analyses. Findings and caveats that apply to the study as a whole: Pseudoprogression seemed to be unrelated to changes in the top peripheral T cell clonotypes found by TCRB sequencing. According to the authors, sample limitations meant that analyses of patient blood samples could not be reproduced. Immune responses induced by the vaccine were seen in approximately 93% of patients across multiple MHC alleles. Selection of PBMC samples for TCRB deep sequencing was based on availability.

Library generation was performed with the immunoSEQ multiplex PCR assay. The hsTCRB Kit was used according to the manufacturer's protocol to amplify rearranged TCR beta chain sequences. TCRB libraries were sequenced on an Illumina MiSeq. The authors' pipeline ran thus. The kit vendor's proprietary platform handled demultiplexing, trimming and gene mapping. TCRdb provides this immuneACCESS table in a form limited to in-frame rearrangements. Some clones are lacking; in checked studies, under half of them reflect an unresolved V gene, and why the rest are absent is not known. The D gene and trimming were derived from the DNA, and the V and J assignments and clone size from that table. For this sample the table gives roughly 120,000 clones, of which around 77% were detected only once. 5.5% of the sample is in the top ten clones. The sample's time point label, in plain terms: week 11, during vaccination. Each vaccine dose, consisting of 300 ug of a 20-mer mutant IDH1 peptide in Montanide, was administered subcutaneously with topical imiquimod. The donors had newly diagnosed IDH1-mutant astrocytomas of WHO grade 3 or 4 that showed loss of nuclear ATRX. The samples were drawn from NOA16, a multicentre, single-arm, open-label phase I trial in Germany that tested a mutant IDH1 peptide vaccine in humans for the first time. The DNeasy Blood and Tissue Kit was used to extract genomic DNA from EDTA blood for TCRB sequencing.

Its CDR3 holds 13 amino acids, cysteine through phenylalanine. Only CDR3 DNA remains: 39 bases, in frame from the first base. The germline V gene sets CDR1 to SGHVS and CDR2 to FQNEAQ. V lost 1 base and J lost 2 bases; the stretch between them is 5 bases long. The receptor was isolated from a man in his forties with glioma. The sample was PBMCs, taken from a glioma patient whose treatment included an IDH1 peptide vaccine. The V and J genes are TRBV7-8 and TRBJ1-1, with no confident D gene call. The nucleotide sequence reads as follows: TGTGCCAGCAGCTTAGAGGGTAACACTGAAGCTTTCTTT. This is translated as CASSLEGNTEAFF.